This entry lists 6 T cell receptor beta chains sequenced from one sample in a study of OX40 agonist ivuxolimab in advanced cancers. Using immunoSEQ multiplex PCR, the repertoire was profiled, and TCRdb retains in-frame clones only, with some absent. The sample has under 90,000 clones, 90% to 95% seen once. The sample was CD4+ or CD8+ T cells sorted from blood, taken in a trial of the OX40 agonist ivuxolimab. These receptors originate from an adult with an advanced solid tumor such as melanoma, head and neck, liver or kidney cancer.

The genes are TRBV5-1 and TRBJ2-2; D may be TRBD1 (5 bases). CDR1 is SGHRS, CDR2 YFSETQ, per germline. The CDR3 runs 13 residues. V dropped 3 bases and J dropped 5 bases, with 8 bases sitting between them. This CDR3 is CASSWQGTGELFF. The CDR3 bases are TGCGCCAGCAGCTGGCAGGGTACCGGGGAGCTGTTTTTT.

In the case of this clone: The junction departs from the called germline gene at one end, perhaps through a read error. This rearrangement joins TRBV5-1 to TRBJ2-1; 7 positions agree with TRBD1. Germline CDR1 reads SGHRS; CDR2 reads YFSETQ. The CDR3 extends over 16 amino acids. In DNA form, the CDR3 reads TGTGCCAGCAGCTTGCATGGGACAGTCTCCTACAATGAGCAGTTCTTC. Protein sequence: CASSLHGTVSYNEQFF.

This sequence joins TRBV4-1 and TRBJ2-7; either TRBD1 or TRBD2 may fit D (6 bases each). Germline loops: CDR1 MGHRA, CDR2 YSYEKL. Trimming removed 6 bases from V and 1 base from J, with 13 bases in between. The CDR3 sequence is 14 residues long. This CDR3 reads CASSLGGASYEQYF. CDR3 coding DNA: TGCGCCAGCAGTTTGGGGGGCGCATCCTACGAGCAGTACTTC.

The J gene is TRBJ2-3, the V gene TRBV19; 7 bases are a match to TRBD2. The V and J ends lost 3 bases and 3 bases, in that order; junction bases with no gene match: 12. The CDR3 is 17 amino acids. Germline V gene data show CDR1 as LNHDA and CDR2 as SQIVND (reference sequence). DNA for the CDR3: TGTGCCAGTAGTATTTCGCTGACTAGCTCCGGAACAGATACGCAGTATTTT. It yields the protein CASSISLTSSGTDTQYF. Full variable domain (missing parts from reference TRBV19 and TRBJ2-3): DGGITQSPKYLFRKEGQNVTLSCEQNLNHDAMYWYRQDPGQGLRLIYYSQIVNDFQKGDIAEGYSVSREKKESFPLTVTSAQKNPTAFYLCASSISLTSSGTDTQYFGPGTRLTVL.

V is TRBV15 and J is TRBJ1-4, with 8 bases fitting TRBD1. V trimming: 0 bases; J trimming: 7 bases; junction bases outside the gene matches: 7. This CDR3 comprises 16 residues. CDR1 is LNHNV, CDR2 YYDKDF, per germline (reference sequence). The DNA for the CDR3 is TGTGCCACCAGCAGAGATAACGGACAGGGAGGTGAAAAACTGTTTTTT. It specifies CATSRDNGQGGEKLFF.

This chain connects TRBV6-5 to TRBJ1-1; TRBD1 is a possible D gene (5 bases). Trimming left V 8 bases short and J 5 bases short, with 15 bases between. This CDR3 has 13 amino acids. Looked up from germline, CDR1 is MNHEY and CDR2 is SVGAGI. CDR3 nucleotides: TGTGCCAGCGCAGGGCTAGGGAGGACTGAAGCTTTCTTT. Amino acid sequence: CASAGLGRTEAFF.